Sequencing of this TCR beta chain was carried out in a study of CD8 T cells in Susac syndrome. CD8+ and CD4+ blood T cells underwent TCR beta sequencing. Patients with Susac syndrome fulfilled recently defined diagnostic criteria for definite or probable disease. RNA was extracted with the RNeasy kit, and a quantity of roughly 0.5 to 1 ug was reverse transcribed using random hexamers. TCR beta CDR3 was amplified by immunoSEQ covering 54 Vbeta and 13 Jbeta. Each CDR3 protein is one row after TCRdb ran MiXCR on the immunoSEQ multiplex PCR reads. The sample has 84,000 or so distinct CDR3 sequences; around 94% are singletons. About this clonotype: Its antigen is not identified.

J was trimmed by 7 bases and V by 0 bases; bases with no gene match: 8. This CDR3 comprises 16 residues. Per the germline V gene, CDR1 is LGHDT and CDR2 is YNNKEL (reference sequence). Findings and caveats of the study: Across the total CD8+ repertoires, around 15 Susac-specific public clones were detected, and across the CD8+ TEMRA repertoires, roughly 5 such clones were detected.

The sequenced sample was CD8+ T cells from PBMCs. This clonotype was obtained from a human donor with Susac syndrome. The chain uses TRBV3-1 and TRBJ2-7; 11 bases align to TRBD2. CDR3 sequence: CASSQERRGLAGEQYF. The CDR3 region has the DNA TGTGCCAGCAGCCAAGAGAGGAGAGGACTAGCGGGTGAGCAGTACTTC.